This T cell receptor beta chain was obtained from a study of T cells in narcolepsy. Study overall: Patients with NT1 or NT2 and healthy control donors were enrolled.

This CDR3 region has 18 residues. The V gene lost 2 bases and the J gene lost 0 bases, with 17 bases spanning the gap. Looked up from germline, CDR1 is KGHSH and CDR2 is LQKENI. Overall study results and limits: Autoreactive clonotypes reportedly recurred in blood of same and different patients, not controls. Same-patient CSF and blood CD4+ T cell clonotypes included HCRT-specific and TRIB2-specific autoreactive ones. Autoreactive clone sequences were missing from some blood memory CD4+ repertoires.

This clone was observed a single time. What it recognizes is unknown. Repertoires were generated with immunoSEQ multiplex PCR, while TCRdb's copy carries only in-frame clones and drops some. The top ten hold over 2% of the sample, which has around 30,000 clones, more than 75% seen once. Sequencing was done on a sample of memory (CD45RA-) CD4+ T cells from blood. The origin of this receptor is a human donor in good health. V is TRBV18 and J is TRBJ2-1; tentatively, D is TRBD2 (6 bases). The CDR3 reads CASSPSKNRGSSYNEQFF. In nucleotides, the CDR3 is TGTGCCAGCTCACCATCAAAGAATCGGGGGAGCTCCTACAATGAGCAGTTCTTC.